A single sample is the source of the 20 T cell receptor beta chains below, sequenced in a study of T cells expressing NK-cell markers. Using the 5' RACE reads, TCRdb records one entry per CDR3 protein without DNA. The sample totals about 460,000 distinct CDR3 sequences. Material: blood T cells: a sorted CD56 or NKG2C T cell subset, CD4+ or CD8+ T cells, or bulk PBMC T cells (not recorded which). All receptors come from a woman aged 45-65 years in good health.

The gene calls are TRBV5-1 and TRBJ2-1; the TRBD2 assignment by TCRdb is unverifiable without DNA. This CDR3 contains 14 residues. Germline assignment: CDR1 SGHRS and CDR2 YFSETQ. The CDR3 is CASSLERVAGEQFF. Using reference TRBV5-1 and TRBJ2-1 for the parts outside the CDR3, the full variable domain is KAGVTQTPRYLIKTRGQQVTLSCSPISGHRSVSWYQQTPGQGLQFLFEYFSETQRNKGNFPGRFSGRQFSNSRSEMNVSTLELGDSALYLCASSLERVAGEQFFGPGTRLTVL.

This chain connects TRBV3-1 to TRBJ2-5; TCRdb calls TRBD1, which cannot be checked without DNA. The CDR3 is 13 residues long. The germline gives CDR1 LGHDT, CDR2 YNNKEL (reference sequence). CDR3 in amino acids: CASSQVPAGTQYF.

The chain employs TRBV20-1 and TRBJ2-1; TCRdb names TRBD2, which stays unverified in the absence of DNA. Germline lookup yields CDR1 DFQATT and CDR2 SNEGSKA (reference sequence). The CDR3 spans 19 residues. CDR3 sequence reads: CSASNAAGGLLRSYNEQFF.

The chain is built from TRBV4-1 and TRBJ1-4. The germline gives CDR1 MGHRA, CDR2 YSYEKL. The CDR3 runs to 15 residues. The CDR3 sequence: CASSQRRDREEKLFF.

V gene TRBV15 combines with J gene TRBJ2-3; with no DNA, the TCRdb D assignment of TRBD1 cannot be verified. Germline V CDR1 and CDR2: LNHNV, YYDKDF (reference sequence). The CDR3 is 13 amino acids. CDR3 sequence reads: CATSGTTGLTQYF.

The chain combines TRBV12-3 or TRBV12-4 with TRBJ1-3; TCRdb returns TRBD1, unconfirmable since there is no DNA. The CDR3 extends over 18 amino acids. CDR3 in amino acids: CASSLGPGTGISGNTIYF.

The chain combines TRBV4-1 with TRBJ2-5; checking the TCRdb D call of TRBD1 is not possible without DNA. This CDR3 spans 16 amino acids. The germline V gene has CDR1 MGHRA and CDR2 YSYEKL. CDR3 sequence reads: CASSPSSGDGQETQYF.

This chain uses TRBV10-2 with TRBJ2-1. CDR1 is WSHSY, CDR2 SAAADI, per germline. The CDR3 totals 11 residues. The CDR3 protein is CASSGSDEQFF.

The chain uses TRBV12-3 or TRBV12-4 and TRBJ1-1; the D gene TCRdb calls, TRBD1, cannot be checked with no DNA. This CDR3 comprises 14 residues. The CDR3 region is CASTPGQPNTEAFF.

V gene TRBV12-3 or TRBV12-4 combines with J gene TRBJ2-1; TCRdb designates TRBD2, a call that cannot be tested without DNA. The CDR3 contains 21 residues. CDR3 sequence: CASSLGDRWTSGPPSYNEQFF.

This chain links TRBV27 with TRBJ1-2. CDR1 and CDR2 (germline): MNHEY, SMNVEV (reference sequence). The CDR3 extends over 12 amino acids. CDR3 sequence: CASSQTGYGYTF.

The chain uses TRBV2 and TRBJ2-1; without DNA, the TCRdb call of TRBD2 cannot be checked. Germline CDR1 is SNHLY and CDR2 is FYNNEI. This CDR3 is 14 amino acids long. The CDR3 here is CASHSGSGYDEQFF.

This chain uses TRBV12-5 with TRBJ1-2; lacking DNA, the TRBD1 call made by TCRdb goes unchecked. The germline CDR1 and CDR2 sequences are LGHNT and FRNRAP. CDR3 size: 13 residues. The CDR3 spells CASGLVGVYAYTF.

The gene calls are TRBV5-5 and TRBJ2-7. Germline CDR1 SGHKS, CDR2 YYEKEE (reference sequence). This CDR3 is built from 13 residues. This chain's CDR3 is CASSPAPYYEQYF.

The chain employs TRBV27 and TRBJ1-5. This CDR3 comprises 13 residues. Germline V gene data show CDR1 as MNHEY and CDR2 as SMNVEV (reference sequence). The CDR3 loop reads CASSFKVDQPQHF.

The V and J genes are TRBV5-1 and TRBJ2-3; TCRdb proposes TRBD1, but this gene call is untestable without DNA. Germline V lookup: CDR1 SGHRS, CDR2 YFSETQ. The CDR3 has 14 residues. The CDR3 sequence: CASSFQPPLHTQYF.

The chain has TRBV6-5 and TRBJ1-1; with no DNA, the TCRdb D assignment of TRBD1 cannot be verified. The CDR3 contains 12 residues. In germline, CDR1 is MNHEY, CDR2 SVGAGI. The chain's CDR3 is CASSPGKGEAFF.

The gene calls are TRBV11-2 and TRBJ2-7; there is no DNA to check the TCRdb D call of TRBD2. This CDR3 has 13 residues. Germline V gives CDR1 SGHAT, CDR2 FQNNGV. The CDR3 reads CASSPSSVYEQYF.

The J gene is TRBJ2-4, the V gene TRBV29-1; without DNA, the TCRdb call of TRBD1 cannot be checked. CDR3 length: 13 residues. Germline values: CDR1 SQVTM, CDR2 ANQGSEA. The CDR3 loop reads CSVLGGGKNIQYF.

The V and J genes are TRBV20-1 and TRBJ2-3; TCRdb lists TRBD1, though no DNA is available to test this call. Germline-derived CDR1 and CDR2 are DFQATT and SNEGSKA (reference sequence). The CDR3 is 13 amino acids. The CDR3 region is CSANRASTDTQYF.